The 20 T cell receptor beta chains given below trace back to one sample, sequenced in a study of blood T cells in healthy people across ages. For the second PCR, which ran for roughly 6 to 11 cycles, a sample-barcoded 5' primer and a J-beta primer mix were used. TCRdb recomputed calls from the 5' RACE reads with MiXCR, one row per CDR3 protein. Of 1.5 million to 1.8 million distinct CDR3 sequences in the sample, 40% to 45% were seen once. Sequences were obtained from blood. The receptors derive from a woman under 30 in good health.

About this clonotype itself: Germline is not matched at one junction end, which may reflect a read error. The chain employs TRBV4-3 and TRBJ2-3, with 10 bases matching TRBD1. Germline loops: CDR1 LGHNA, CDR2 YSLEER. This CDR3 contains 17 residues. The CDR3 is CASSQDRGQGTTGTQYF. CDR3 sequence (DNA): TGCGCCAGCAGCCAAGATCGGGGACAGGGGACCACAGGTACGCAGTATTTT.

Comments on this clonotype: At one end the junction does not follow the germline gene, possibly because of a read error. This rearrangement joins TRBV7-2 to TRBJ2-6; tentatively, D is TRBD1 or TRBD2 (5 bases each). CDR3 length: 14 residues. Germline values: CDR1 SGHTA, CDR2 FQGNSA. In nucleotides, the CDR3 is TGTGCCAGCAGCCTGGACTCTGGGGCCAACGTCCCGACTTTC. Translation gives CASSLDSGANVPTF.

This chain uses TRBV2 with TRBJ1-6; a weak D match, TRBD1 (6 bases). Germline V gene sequence: CDR1 SNHLY, CDR2 FYNNEI. The ends were cut back, 6 bases at V and 6 bases at J, with 12 bases in the middle. The CDR3 loop spans 14 amino acids. CDR3 sequence (DNA): TGTGCCAGCAGGCCTGACAGGATTAATTCACCCCTCCACTTT. It codes for CASRPDRINSPLHF.

This clonotype came up a few times. The rearrangement joins TRBV7-8 to TRBJ2-1; 16 bases are shared with TRBD2. This CDR3 spans 20 amino acids. Trimming removed 5 bases from V and 0 bases from J; junction bases left unmatched: 10. From germline, CDR1 is SGHVS and CDR2 FQNEAQ. In nucleotides, the CDR3 is TGTGCCAGCAGCCAAGACCCGGGACTAGCGGGAGGGAGCTCCTACAATGAGCAGTTCTTC. Amino acid sequence: CASSQDPGLAGGSSYNEQFF. Filled out from reference TRBV7-8 and TRBJ2-1, the complete variable domain reads GAGVSQSPRYKVAKRGQDVALRCDPISGHVSLFWYQQALGQGPEFLTYFQNEAQLDKSGLPSDRFFAERPEGSVSTLKIQRTQQEDSAVYLCASSQDPGLAGGSSYNEQFFGPGTRLTVL.

The J gene is TRBJ1-1, the V gene TRBV27; 7 bases fit TRBD1. The V gene's germline CDR1 is MNHEY and CDR2 SMNVEV (reference sequence). Germline trimming cut 8 bases from V and 5 bases from J; bases unmatched to any gene: 8. There are 13 residues in the CDR3. The CDR3: CASGRDSRTEAFF. The CDR3 DNA reads TGTGCCAGCGGGAGGGACAGTCGGACTGAAGCTTTCTTT.

This clonotype was counted a few times. This chain joins TRBV15 and TRBJ2-1; TRBD2 might be the D (5 bases). With 3 bases removed from V and 4 bases from J, the gap between germline ends came to 10 bases. Germline V gene data show CDR1 as LNHNV and CDR2 as YYDKDF (reference sequence). The CDR3 is 14 residues long. This CDR3 is CATSRSGYYNEQFF. CDR3 nucleotides: TGTGCCACCAGCAGGTCGGGATATTACAATGAGCAGTTCTTC.

Turning to this clonotype: At one end the junction does not follow the germline gene, possibly because of a read error. The chain carries TRBV7-7 and TRBJ2-1; the match to TRBD1 covers 8 bases. This CDR3 is built from 15 residues. The V gene's germline CDR1 is SSHAT and CDR2 FNYEAQ (reference sequence). The CDR3 region is CASSSDRGPNNEQFF. The CDR3 nucleotides are TGTGCTAGCAGCTCAGACAGGGGACCTAACAATGAGCAGTTCTTC.

This sequence joins TRBV14 and TRBJ2-2; possibly TRBD2 for D (7 bases). Trimming pared 0 bases from V and 5 bases from J, leaving 19 bases between. The CDR3 has 18 amino acids. Germline values: CDR1 SGHDN, CDR2 FVKESK. The CDR3 region has the DNA TGTGCCAGCAGCCAAGATATGAGGAGGGGGAGGGGAACCGGGGAGCTGTTTTTT. It is translated as CASSQDMRRGRGTGELFF.

The sample holds a few counts of this clonotype. V is TRBV20-1 and J is TRBJ2-7, with 7 bases matching TRBD1. Germline V gives CDR1 DFQATT, CDR2 SNEGSKA (reference sequence). The ends lost 6 bases at V and 4 bases at J; junction bases unmatched: 15. The CDR3 has 15 residues. CDR3 residues: CSAQARGQSLYEQYF. CDR3 coding DNA: TGCAGTGCCCAAGCGAGGGGACAGAGCCTATACGAGCAGTACTTC.

This clonotype was found a few times. The chain employs TRBV4-3 and TRBJ1-1, with D uncertain. Per germline, CDR1 LGHNA and CDR2 YSLEER. This CDR3 has 17 amino acids. V was clipped by 1 base and J by 3 bases, with 18 bases between them. The DNA for the CDR3 is TGCGCCAGCAGCCAAGGTTACCCGGCAGGCCGGCACACTGAAGCTTTCTTT. This translates into CASSQGYPAGRHTEAFF.

Many counts were recorded for this clonotype. V usage is TRBV27 and J usage is TRBJ2-3; no clear D gene. The germline CDR1 and CDR2 sequences are MNHEY and SMNVEV (reference sequence). Trimming took 0 bases from V and 1 from J, leaving 5 bases between them. This CDR3 region has 14 residues. DNA of the CDR3: TGTGCCAGCAGTTTATCGGCCGGCACAGATACGCAGTATTTT. The encoded protein is CASSLSAGTDTQYF.

In its sample, this clonotype was seen a few times. V usage is TRBV27 and J usage is TRBJ1-2; no clear D gene. Germline V gene data show CDR1 as MNHEY and CDR2 as SMNVEV (reference sequence). This CDR3 region has 12 residues. V was shortened by 7 bases and J by 4 bases, with 10 bases between the two germline ends. The CDR3 here is CASTPDGYGYTF. CDR3 nucleotide sequence: TGTGCCAGCACTCCAGACGGCTATGGCTACACCTTC.

The chain is built from TRBV6-5 and TRBJ2-3, with 11 bases aligning to TRBD2. The CDR3 consists of 16 residues. Germline V lookup: CDR1 MNHEY, CDR2 SVGAGI. V lost 4 bases to trimming and J lost 4 bases; unmatched junction nucleotides: 7. CDR3 in DNA: TGTGCCAGCAGTTCGGTACTAGCGGGAGATGCAGATACGCAGTATTTT. It specifies CASSSVLAGDADTQYF.

CDR3 loop: CASGLGATGGWTYEQYF. The CDR3 DNA sequence: TGTGCTAGTGGTTTGGGCGCAACAGGGGGCTGGACCTACGAGCAGTACTTC. The J gene is TRBJ2-7, the V gene TRBV12-5; 9 nucleotides line up with TRBD1. With 1 base clipped from V and 2 bases from J, the junction kept 9 bases outside the gene matches. CDR3 length equals 17 residues. Germline CDR1 is LGHNT and CDR2 is FRNRAP. Full variable domain (rest looked up from reference TRBV12-5 and TRBJ2-7): DARVTQTPRHKVTEMGQEVTMRCQPILGHNTVFWYRQTMMQGLELLAYFRNRAPLDDSGMPKDRFSAEMPDATLATLKIQPSEPRDSAVYFCASGLGATGGWTYEQYFGPGTRLTVT.

The V and J genes are TRBV3-1 and TRBJ2-2; 9 positions match TRBD2. Germline CDR1 LGHDT, CDR2 YNNKEL (reference sequence). V lost 0 bases to trimming and J lost 2 bases; unmatched junction nucleotides: 13. The CDR3 sequence is 20 residues long. The CDR3 nucleotides are TGTGCCAGCAGCCAAGATAGGAGCCGACTAGCGGAGATAAACACCGGGGAGCTGTTTTTT. Amino acids: CASSQDRSRLAEINTGELFF.

The table lists this clonotype with a count of one. The rearrangement joins TRBV29-1 to TRBJ1-1; tentative D call: TRBD1 (5 bases). CDR1 is SQVTM, CDR2 ANQGSEA, per germline. The CDR3 consists of 15 residues. Trimming took off 6 bases at V and 2 bases at J, with 19 bases between the two ends. The CDR3 region has the DNA TGCAGCGTGAAGACTGGGACTTCCGTCAACACTGAAGCTTTCTTT. It yields the protein CSVKTGTSVNTEAFF.

This clonotype was observed a handful of times. V usage is TRBV20-1 and J usage is TRBJ1-1; the match to TRBD1 covers 7 bases. J was trimmed by 0 bases and V by 4 bases; bases with no gene match: 5. CDR1 and CDR2 from the germline V gene are DFQATT and SNEGSKA (reference sequence). The CDR3 consists of 14 residues. CDR3 loop: CSAIQGPMNTEAFF. CDR3 in DNA: TGCAGTGCTATACAGGGGCCCATGAACACTGAAGCTTTCTTT.

This clonotype was recorded a few times. The V call is TRBV29-1, the J call TRBJ2-5; TRBD1 might be the D (5 bases). CDR1 is SQVTM, CDR2 ANQGSEA, per germline. CDR3 length: 12 amino acids. V was trimmed by 0 bases and J by 5 bases, leaving 7 bases between them. CDR3 sequence reads: CSVEEGHETQYF. CDR3 in DNA: TGCAGCGTTGAAGAGGGGCACGAGACCCAGTACTTC. The full variable domain, with the rest looked up from reference TRBV29-1 and TRBJ2-5, is SAVISQKPSRDICQRGTSLTIQCQVDSQVTMMFWYRQQPGQSLTLIATANQGSEATYESGFVIDKFPISRPNLTFSTLTVSNMSPEDSSIYLCSVEEGHETQYFGPGTRLLVL.

The CDR3 sequence: CSAVTGTYNEQFF. The CDR3 DNA reads as TGCAGTGCAGTGACAGGGACCTACAATGAGCAGTTCTTC. V usage is TRBV20-1 and J usage is TRBJ2-1, with 7 bases that match TRBD1. J lost 2 bases, V lost 6 bases, and 4 bases had no gene match. There are 13 residues in the CDR3. CDR1 is DFQATT and CDR2 is SNEGSKA in the germline V gene (reference sequence).

This clonotype has just a few counts. The V and J genes are TRBV20-1 and TRBJ2-3, with D hard to call. The CDR3 runs 14 residues. In germline, CDR1 is DFQATT, CDR2 SNEGSKA (reference sequence). CDR3 amino acids: CSVNHAGKTDTQYF. CDR3 in DNA: TGCAGCGTAAACCATGCAGGCAAAACAGATACGCAGTATTTT.